Shown below are 8 T cell receptor beta chains from a single sample sequenced in a study of blood T cell repertoires in COVID-19. Clones were sequenced by immunoSEQ multiplex PCR, and TCRdb holds only the in-frame ones, with some missing. In the table there are around 100,000 clones, around 90% of which are singletons. The sequencing input was peripheral blood. The receptors here all came from a woman in her sixties or seventies with acute or convalescent COVID-19.

The chain carries TRBV5-1 and TRBJ2-2, with TRBD1 as a possible D gene (5 bases). Germline V gene sequence: CDR1 SGHRS, CDR2 YFSETQ. Trimming removed 0 bases at V and 0 bases at J, with 9 bases between. This CDR3 comprises 16 residues. The CDR3 protein is CASSLGGGANTGELFF. Here the CDR3 DNA reads TGCGCCAGCAGCTTGGGGGGCGGAGCGAACACCGGGGAGCTGTTTTTT.

The V gene is TRBV6-5, the J gene TRBJ1-1; 8 nucleotides align to TRBD1. J lost 4 bases, V lost 6 bases, and 4 bases had no gene match. The CDR3 covers 13 residues. Germline V gives CDR1 MNHEY, CDR2 SVGAGI. The CDR3 nucleotides are TGTGCCAGCAGCACAGGGGGTACCACTGAAGCTTTCTTT. It encodes CASSTGGTTEAFF.

The CDR3 loop is CASSLVAGSFGPDTQYF. The CDR3 region has the DNA TGTGCCAGCAGCTTAGTCGCGGGATCATTCGGCCCAGATACGCAGTATTTT. The chain combines TRBV7-6 with TRBJ2-3, with D possibly being TRBD2 (6 bases). There are 17 residues in the CDR3. V lost 1 base, J lost 4 bases, and 18 bases lay in between. Germline lookup yields CDR1 SGHVS and CDR2 FNYEAQ.

V usage is TRBV20-1 and J usage is TRBJ1-2; D gene uncertain. The germline V gene has CDR1 DFQATT and CDR2 SNEGSKA (reference sequence). The CDR3 is 11 amino acids. Trimming stripped 6 bases from V and 8 bases from J, with 13 bases between. The CDR3 DNA is TGCAGTGCCCCCCTCGGGTTCGGCTACACCTTC. This sequence encodes CSAPLGFGYTF.

In nucleotides, the CDR3 is TGTGCCAGCAGTTTATGGCAGGGTTACAATGAGCAGTTCTTC. This gives the protein CASSLWQGYNEQFF. The J gene is TRBJ2-1, the V gene TRBV28, with a tentative D call TRBD1 (5 bases). Between the trimmed V and J ends, which lost 0 bases and 4 bases, there was a span of 7 bases. The CDR3 extends over 14 amino acids. Germline V gene data show CDR1 as MDHEN and CDR2 as SYDVKM.

The V and J genes are TRBV2 and TRBJ1-5; 8 bases map to TRBD1. With 3 bases clipped from V and 6 bases from J, the junction kept 10 bases outside the gene matches. The CDR3 runs to 16 residues. Germline loops: CDR1 SNHLY, CDR2 FYNNEI. The CDR3 DNA reads TGTGCCAGCAGTGACTTCGGACAGGGAAAAGGTCAGCCCCAGCATTTT. Translating it yields CASSDFGQGKGQPQHF.

This rearrangement joins TRBV7-3 to TRBJ2-3; 8 bases fit TRBD1. Unmatched junction bases numbered 6, after V lost 2 bases and J lost 2 bases. The CDR3 runs 16 residues. Looked up from germline, CDR1 is SGHTA and CDR2 is FQGTGA. CDR3 sequence: CASSLPGQGATDTQYF. CDR3 bases: TGTGCCAGCAGCTTACCCGGACAGGGCGCCACAGATACGCAGTATTTT. The variable domain in full, completed from reference TRBV7-3 and TRBJ2-3, reads GAGVSQTPSNKVTEKGKYVELRCDPISGHTALYWYRQSLGQGPEFLIYFQGTGAADDSGLPNDRFFAVRPEGSVSTLKIQRTERGDSAVYLCASSLPGQGATDTQYFGPGTRLTVL.

This chain connects TRBV2 to TRBJ1-6, with a weak D call TRBD1 (6 bases). CDR3 length: 15 amino acids. Germline V gene lookup returns CDR1 SNHLY and CDR2 FYNNEI. Trimming shortened V by 3 bases and J by 6 bases, and 12 bases separated the two germline ends. CDR3 residues: CASSDGRGPNSPLHF. For the CDR3, the DNA is TGTGCCAGCAGTGACGGCAGGGGTCCTAATTCACCCCTCCACTTT.